This T cell receptor beta chain was obtained from a study of shared clonotypes between healthy human individuals. Study at large: Donor composition was a couple of women and three men, aged 18 to 49.

To note about this clone: Its specificity is not known.

General study points: Donor scarcity curtailed the genetic and exposure-history diversity represented herein. Clonotype sharing across donors was expected to vary with sequencing depth.

The CDR3 runs to 14 residues. The trim removed 5 bases at V and 6 bases at J, leaving 5 bases unmatched. The V gene's germline CDR1 is MNHEY and CDR2 SVGAGI. The assay ran at deep level. The repertoire was sequenced with immunoSEQ multiplex PCR; TCRdb's copy has only in-frame clones and lacks some. There are over a million clones in the sample; around three quarters occur only once, and 0.6% to 0.75% lies in the top ten. Sequencing was done on a sample of memory CD4+ T cells from PBMCs. Subset reported: CD45RA-negative fraction. The chain couples TRBV6-5 to TRBJ2-1; 9 nucleotides match TRBD1. The origin of this receptor is a man aged 18 to 30 in good health. Some clones in this sample may be carry-over from other donors' samples. The CDR3 sequence is CASSQDRGSNEQFF. For the CDR3, the DNA is TGTGCCAGCAGTCAGGACAGGGGAAGCAATGAGCAGTTCTTC.